The rows below give T cell receptor beta chains drawn from one sample of a study of blood T cell repertoires in COVID-19. The method was immunoSEQ multiplex PCR; TCRdb's version includes in-frame clones alone and lacks a portion of them. The sample has 310,000 or so clones; 87% are singletons. The sequencing input was PBMCs or T cells enriched from blood (not recorded which). The receptors shown here come from a young woman who had recovered from COVID-19. Both conserved end residues are part of each CDR3. A D gene is named only where the DNA matches it firmly. Rows may omit the clone size; those that give it use once, few, many or a size class.

NA	once	TRBV27	TRBJ1-1	TGTGCCAGCAGTCTCGGGGGGGGGCTCCCAGGGCCTGAAGCTTTCTTT	CASSLGGGLPGPEAFF
NA	NA	TRBV2	TRBJ2-4	TGTGCCAGCAGTGAAGCCGGGTGGTGGGGGGACTTC	CASSEAGWWGDF
TRBD1	NA	TRBV7-2	TRBJ2-7	TGTGCCAGCAGCTTTGACAGGGCTAGGGAGCAGTACTTC	CASSFDRAREQYF
NA	NA	TRBV13	TRBJ2-2	TGTGCCAGCAGCTTTCCACAGGGAAGGGGCCCCGGGGAGCTGTTTTTT	CASSFPQGRGPGELFF
TRBD2	once	TRBV7-8	TRBJ2-3	TGTGCCAGCAGCCCAGGGGGGACTAGCCCTCCTTCGACAGATACGCAGTATTTT	CASSPGGTSPPSTDTQYF
NA	NA	TRBV5-1	TRBJ1-2	TGCGCCAGCAGCAACAGGGTGGATGGCTACACCTTC	CASSNRVDGYTF
NA	NA	TRBV5-6	TRBJ2-2	TGTGCCAGCAGCTTGCCTAACAGCCCGGAGCTGTTTTTT	CASSLPNSPELFF
NA	NA	TRBV5-8	TRBJ2-7	TGTGCCAGCAGCTTGGTAGGCAGGCCCGCCTACGAGCAGTACTTC	CASSLVGRPAYEQYF
NA	NA	TRBV2	TRBJ1-3	TGTGCCAGCAGTGGAAGTGCAGGCTCTGGAAACACCATATATTTT	CASSGSAGSGNTIYF
TRBD1	NA	TRBV19	TRBJ1-4	TGTGCCAGCCAGAACAGGGGACTTAAAGAAAAACTGTTTTTT	CASQNRGLKEKLFF
NA	NA	TRBV5-6	TRBJ1-1	TGTGCCAGCAGCTTCAGGGGATTGAACACTGAAGCTTTCTTT	CASSFRGLNTEAFF
TRBD2	NA	TRBV24-1	TRBJ2-1	TGTGCCACCAGCGACCGCGGGGGGAACTCCTACAATGAGCAGTTCTTC	CATSDRGGNSYNEQFF
NA	NA	TRBV9	TRBJ2-7	TGTGCCAGCAGCGCCGTGGGCAGGGGACCCTACGAGCAGTACTTC	CASSAVGRGPYEQYF
NA	NA	TRBV6-1	TRBJ2-1	TGTGCCAGCAGTGATCTAGCAGCAAATGAGCAGTTCTTC	CASSDLAANEQFF
TRBD1	once	TRBV2	TRBJ2-2	TGTGCCAGCAGTGTACAGGGGCAACCGAACACCGGGGAGCTGTTTTTT	CASSVQGQPNTGELFF
TRBD1	NA	TRBV7-3	TRBJ2-2	TGTGCCAGCAGCTTAACGGGTGGACAGGGGACCCCCGGGGAGCTGTTTTTT	CASSLTGGQGTPGELFF
TRBD1	NA	TRBV7-2	TRBJ2-5	TGTGCCAGCAGCTTAGGACAGGGGGTTCAAGAGACCCAGTACTTC	CASSLGQGVQETQYF
TRBD2	NA	TRBV28	TRBJ2-3	TGTGCCAGCAGTTTGGCGGGGGGTACGAGGATCCCCACGCAGTATTTT	CASSLAGGTRIPTQYF
NA	NA	TRBV7-9	TRBJ1-1	TGTGCCAGCAGTCCACGGGGGGGCACTGAAGCTTTCTTT	CASSPRGGTEAFF
NA	NA	TRBV5-4	TRBJ1-4	TGTGCCAGCAGCGAGGTCCCAACTAATGAAAAACTGTTTTTT	CASSEVPTNEKLFF
NA	NA	TRBV10-3	TRBJ1-1	TGTGCCATCAGTGAGTTTATAGGGGGCACTGAAGCTTTCTTT	CAISEFIGGTEAFF
NA	few	TRBV13	TRBJ1-2	TGTGCCAGCAGCTTAGGGGCCTCGGGTCGTAGCTACACCTTC	CASSLGASGRSYTF
NA	NA	TRBV9	TRBJ2-7	TGTGCCAGCAGCGTAGAGGGCAGGGGCCACGAGCAGTACTTC	CASSVEGRGHEQYF
NA	NA	TRBV30	TRBJ1-2	TGTGCCTGGAGTGTCCCCACGGGTTTCTATGGCTACACCTTC	CAWSVPTGFYGYTF
TRBD2	NA	TRBV27	TRBJ2-2	TGTGCCAGCACCTGGGCTAGCGGGAACACCGGGGAGCTGTTTTTT	CASTWASGNTGELFF
NA	NA	TRBV27	TRBJ1-1	TGTGCCAGCAGTTTTGAGGGGGACACTGAAGCTTTCTTT	CASSFEGDTEAFF
TRBD1	NA	TRBV30	TRBJ1-3	TGTGCCTGGAGCCCTTTGACAGGGGGTTCTGGAAACACCATATATTTT	CAWSPLTGGSGNTIYF
TRBD1	NA	TRBV19	TRBJ1-4	TGTGCCAGTGGGTACAGGGGGCGCTGGGAAAAACTGTTTTTT	CASGYRGRWEKLFF
NA	NA	TRBV5-1	TRBJ1-1	TGCGCCAGCAGCTTGGGGAGCCGTCTAGGCAGGGATTTTGAAGCTTTCTTT	CASSLGSRLGRDFEAFF
NA	NA	TRBV19	TRBJ2-7	TGTGCCAGTAGTATAGAAGGACCCCCGGGGGACTACGAGCAGTACTTC	CASSIEGPPGDYEQYF
NA	NA	TRBV11-2	TRBJ1-4	TGTGCCAGCAGCTTAGTTGCGGGTGAAAAACTGTTTTTT	CASSLVAGEKLFF
TRBD2	NA	TRBV10-3	TRBJ2-7	TGTGCCATCAGTGAGGAACTAGCGGGGAGCTCCTACGAGCAGTACTTC	CAISEELAGSSYEQYF